These T cell receptor beta chains were read from a single sample in a study of CD8 T cells in Susac syndrome. One entry per CDR3 protein results from TCRdb running MiXCR on the immunoSEQ multiplex PCR reads. The table shows fewer than 65,000 distinct CDR3 sequences, with over 85% occurring only once. Sequencing was done on a sample of CD8+ T cells from PBMCs. The receptors were gathered from a human donor in good health. The CDR3 runs from the conserved cysteine through the conserved F or W.

J | V | length | CDR3
TRBJ1-2 | TRBV10-3 | 14 | CAISDANRETGYTF
TRBJ1-1 | TRBV10-3 | 12 | CAISESDAEAFF
TRBJ2-7 | TRBV5-1 | 15 | CASSLVRREYSEQYF
TRBJ2-1 | TRBV20-1 | 15 | CSAETGSGLYNEQFF
TRBJ1-1 | TRBV6-6 | 14 | CASTPGLLNTEAFF
TRBJ2-1 | TRBV28 | 15 | CASSEIAGAYNEQFF
TRBJ1-5 | TRBV27 | 14 | CASSEAGEGQPQHF
TRBJ1-4 | TRBV20-1 | 20 | CSARPAGGGDGGTTNEKLFF
TRBJ2-7 | TRBV29-1 | 15 | CSVEIRTGHSYEQYF
TRBJ1-2 | TRBV7-9 | 13 | CASSHRQDYGYTF
TRBJ2-7 | TRBV7-9 | 14 | CASSLEGSGSGQYF
TRBJ2-7 | TRBV7-2 | 12 | CASSPDLYEQYF
TRBJ1-5 | TRBV12-3/TRBV12-4 | 12 | CASSEGPLPQHF
TRBJ1-2 | TRBV6-5 | 16 | CASSYLPRGQGAGITF
TRBJ2-6 | TRBV29-1 | 13 | CSVKSSGANVLTF
TRBJ2-7 | TRBV7-9 | 13 | CASSWDFPHEQYF